Each of the 3 T cell receptor beta chains below was sequenced from the same sample in a study of Ad26.COV2.S vaccination and SARS-CoV-2 variants. Treatment here: approximately 18 received Ad26.COV2.S at low or high dose, single or two shots; roughly five received placebo; per-sample allocation not given. The investigators took samples on day 63 after the first vaccine or placebo injection. Sequencing was performed with immunoSEQ multiplex PCR; in TCRdb, only in-frame clones are kept and a portion is missing. Found here are 350,000 to 600,000 clones, nearly 90% of them singletons; the top ten hold approximately 1.7%. Sequenced material: peripheral blood, taken in a trial of Ad26.COV2.S vaccine versus placebo. The origin of the receptors is a person aged 18 to 59 who received the Ad26.COV2.S COVID-19 vaccine or a placebo.

The chain carries TRBV7-9 and TRBJ2-7; no definite D call. The CDR3 is 14 residues long. Germline CDR1 is SEHNR and CDR2 is FQNEAQ (reference sequence). V was shortened by 4 bases and J by 2 bases, with 12 bases between the two germline ends. This CDR3 is CASSSVLPPYEQYF. In nucleotides, the CDR3 is TGTGCCAGCAGCTCCGTATTACCCCCCTACGAGCAGTACTTC. Full variable domain (remainder filled in from reference TRBV7-9 and TRBJ2-7): DTGVSQNPRHKITKRGQNVTFRCDPISEHNRLYWYRQTLGQGPEFLTYFQNEAQLEKSRLLSDRFSAERPKGSFSTLEIQRTEQGDSAMYLCASSSVLPPYEQYFGPGTRLTVT.

The DNA of the CDR3 is TGTGCCAGCTCACCTAGGGGGGGGACGAAGAGCTCTGGAAACACCATATATTTT. It codes for CASSPRGGTKSSGNTIYF. The chain recombines TRBV18 with TRBJ1-3; D might be TRBD1 (6 bases). V shed 3 bases and J shed 0 bases, with 18 bases lying between them. Germline V gene data show CDR1 as KGHSH and CDR2 as LQKENI. This CDR3 has 18 residues.

This sequence joins TRBV6-6 and TRBJ2-2; 7 bases are a match to TRBD1. CDR1 is MNHNY, CDR2 SVGAGI, per germline (reference sequence). V lost 5 bases, J lost 5 bases, and 17 bases stayed unmatched. This CDR3 spans 18 amino acids. The CDR3 here is CASSRYPPGTALTGELFF. The CDR3 DNA is TGTGCCAGCAGTCGATATCCCCCAGGGACAGCCCTTACCGGGGAGCTGTTTTTT.